This T cell receptor (beta chain) appears in the sequencing data of a study of T-cell memory formation after mild COVID-19. Regarding the study as a whole: Cross-reactive memory appears to have joined, as suggested by some responding clones showing up in pre-infection memory.

This clonotype was counted ten times or more. The antigen is undetermined. After removal of 6 bases from V and 7 bases from J, the junction contained 12 bases not matched to a gene. CDR3 length: 15 amino acids. Using its own MiXCR run on the 5' RACE reads, TCRdb lists one record per CDR3 protein. The sample has approximately 290,000 distinct CDR3 sequences, 8% to 10% seen once; the top ten hold roughly 22%. This chain joins TRBV12-3 or TRBV12-4 and TRBJ2-1; 7 nucleotides agree with TRBD2. Sequencing was carried out using PBMCs or a T cell subset sorted from them (not recorded which). This sequence originates from a man younger than 35 who had mild COVID-19 (a few samples of this study predate the infection). Cell type and time point are not known. CDR3 protein: CASRAGISPGNEQFF. Here the CDR3 DNA reads TGTGCCAGCAGAGCGGGGATCTCCCCCGGGAATGAGCAGTTCTTC.